The rows below give T cell receptor beta chains drawn from one sample of a study of blood T cells in healthy people across ages. TCRdb re-called the 5' RACE reads through MiXCR, storing one row per CDR3 protein. The data show around 500,000 distinct CDR3 sequences, with about 27% seen just once and approximately 3.5% held by the top ten. The sample also formed part of further work on T cells of mothers and their children.

The sequencing sample was made of blood. Receptors were obtained from a boy younger than 10 in good health. CDR3s include the opening cysteine and the closing phenylalanine or tryptophan. A D gene is named only where the DNA matches it firmly. The size field is filled for only some rows; it gives once, few, many or a size class.

J gene: TRBJ2-5; V gene: TRBV6-5; clone size: few; D gene: .; CDR3 DNA: TGTGCCAGCAGTTACGCTGGGGCCCAGTACTTC; CDR3 protein: CASSYAGAQYF
J gene: TRBJ1-3; V gene: TRBV25-1; clone size: .; D gene: TRBD1; CDR3 DNA: TGTGCCAGCGCTCAGGGGGCGGGAAACACCATATATTTT; CDR3 protein: CASAQGAGNTIYF
J gene: TRBJ2-1; V gene: TRBV13; clone size: .; D gene: TRBD2; CDR3 DNA: TGTGCCAGCAGCTTTTGGATACAGCGGGAATACAATGAGCAGTTCTTC; CDR3 protein: CASSFWIQREYNEQFF
J gene: TRBJ2-1; V gene: TRBV3-1; clone size: many; D gene: .; CDR3 DNA: TGTGCCAGCGGCGCTACAGGGAACAATGAGCAGTTCTTC; CDR3 protein: CASGATGNNEQFF
J gene: TRBJ1-6; V gene: TRBV11-2; clone size: .; D gene: .; CDR3 DNA: TGTGCCAGCAGCTTACGCAGCTCCTATAATTCACCCCTCCACTTT; CDR3 protein: CASSLRSSYNSPLHF
J gene: TRBJ1-2; V gene: TRBV11-2; clone size: few; D gene: .; CDR3 DNA: TGTGCCAGCAGCTTAGATAAGGCAGCTTATGGCTACACCTTC; CDR3 protein: CASSLDKAAYGYTF
J gene: TRBJ2-1; V gene: TRBV6-5; clone size: .; D gene: .; CDR3 DNA: TGTGCCAGCAGTTACTCACAGGGAGTAGGTGAGCAGTTCTTC; CDR3 protein: CASSYSQGVGEQFF
J gene: TRBJ2-3; V gene: TRBV20-1; clone size: .; D gene: TRBD2; CDR3 DNA: TGCAGTGCTAGCAAGTCTAGCGGGGGGCATACAGATACGCAGTATTTT; CDR3 protein: CSASKSSGGHTDTQYF
J gene: TRBJ1-1; V gene: TRBV29-1; clone size: few; D gene: TRBD1; CDR3 DNA: TGCAGCGTCCGACAGGGGCAGAACACTGAAGCTTTCTTT; CDR3 protein: CSVRQGQNTEAFF
J gene: TRBJ2-1; V gene: TRBV20-1; clone size: .; D gene: .; CDR3 DNA: TGCAGTGCCTTGGGCTTCGACGGATCCTCCTACAATGAGCAGTTCTTC; CDR3 protein: CSALGFDGSSYNEQFF
J gene: TRBJ1-4; V gene: TRBV5-5; clone size: .; D gene: TRBD1; CDR3 DNA: TGTGCCAGCAGCTTGGGGACAGGCCGGGAAATGAAAAAACTGTTTTTT; CDR3 protein: CASSLGTGREMKKLFF
J gene: TRBJ2-7; V gene: TRBV5-1; clone size: .; D gene: .; CDR3 DNA: TGCGCCAGCAGCTTGGACAGGGATAGTATCTACGAGCAGTACTTC; CDR3 protein: CASSLDRDSIYEQYF
J gene: TRBJ2-5; V gene: TRBV5-6; clone size: .; D gene: .; CDR3 DNA: TGTGCCAGCAGCGGAACTGGGGGCGGAGAGACCCAGTACTTC; CDR3 protein: CASSGTGGGETQYF
J gene: TRBJ2-7; V gene: TRBV12-3/TRBV12-4; clone size: .; D gene: TRBD1; CDR3 DNA: TGTGCCAGCAGTTATGGGGACAGGGGAGAATCCTACGAGCAGTACTTC; CDR3 protein: CASSYGDRGESYEQYF
J gene: TRBJ2-5; V gene: TRBV30; clone size: .; D gene: .; CDR3 DNA: TGTGCCTGGACCCCTATAAGGGGAGAGACCCAGTACTTC; CDR3 protein: CAWTPIRGETQYF
J gene: TRBJ2-1; V gene: TRBV7-2; clone size: .; D gene: TRBD2; CDR3 DNA: TGTGCCAGCAGCTGGGATATACGGGGGGAGGGGGAGCAGTTCTTC; CDR3 protein: CASSWDIRGEGEQFF
J gene: TRBJ2-7; V gene: TRBV5-1; clone size: few; D gene: TRBD2; CDR3 DNA: TGCGCCAGCAGCTTGTTTACTAGCGGGAGCTCCTACGAGCAGTACTTC; CDR3 protein: CASSLFTSGSSYEQYF
J gene: TRBJ2-1; V gene: TRBV19; clone size: few; D gene: TRBD1; CDR3 DNA: TGTGCCAGTAGCGCCGGGACAGGGGTTGCAAATGAGCAGTTCTTC; CDR3 protein: CASSAGTGVANEQFF
J gene: TRBJ1-2; V gene: TRBV3-1; clone size: few; D gene: .; CDR3 DNA: TGTGCCAGCAGCCAAGGTCCCCACGGAAACTATGGCTACACCTTC; CDR3 protein: CASSQGPHGNYGYTF
J gene: TRBJ1-1; V gene: TRBV20-1; clone size: .; D gene: TRBD1; CDR3 DNA: TGCAGTGCTAGAGCTCCAGGGGGTGGTGAAGCTTTCTTT; CDR3 protein: CSARAPGGGEAFF
J gene: TRBJ2-6; V gene: TRBV5-1; clone size: .; D gene: .; CDR3 DNA: TGCGCCAGCAGCTTTGAGGGGCTTGCGGGGGCCAACGTCCTGACTTTC; CDR3 protein: CASSFEGLAGANVLTF
J gene: TRBJ2-4; V gene: TRBV6-1; clone size: many; D gene: TRBD2; CDR3 DNA: TGTGCCAGCAGTGAAGCCTCTAGCGGGGGAAACATTCAGTACTTC; CDR3 protein: CASSEASSGGNIQYF
J gene: TRBJ2-7; V gene: TRBV7-2; clone size: .; D gene: TRBD1; CDR3 DNA: TGTGCCAGCAGCTTAGCGGGGACAGAAGGCTACGAGCAGTACTTC; CDR3 protein: CASSLAGTEGYEQYF
J gene: TRBJ2-6; V gene: TRBV28; clone size: .; D gene: .; CDR3 DNA: TGTGCCAGCAGTTTATCAGGTGGGGCCAACGTCCTGACTTTC; CDR3 protein: CASSLSGGANVLTF
J gene: TRBJ2-7; V gene: TRBV7-9; clone size: few; D gene: .; CDR3 DNA: TGTGCCAGCAGCTCCCTAGCGAGCAGCTCCTACGAGCAGTACTTC; CDR3 protein: CASSSLASSSYEQYF
J gene: TRBJ1-1; V gene: TRBV7-9; clone size: .; D gene: .; CDR3 DNA: TGTGCCAGCAGCTTATTTGGGAGCACTGAAGCTCTCTTT; CDR3 protein: CASSLFGSTEALF
J gene: TRBJ2-3; V gene: TRBV7-2; clone size: once; D gene: TRBD1; CDR3 DNA: TGTGCCAGCAGCACACAGGACAGGAGCACAGATACGCAGTATTTT; CDR3 protein: CASSTQDRSTDTQYF
J gene: TRBJ2-7; V gene: TRBV10-3; clone size: .; D gene: .; CDR3 DNA: TGTGCCGTCCGTGGGGGACTTCTCTACGAGCAGTACTTC; CDR3 protein: CAVRGGLLYEQYF
J gene: TRBJ1-2; V gene: TRBV6-1; clone size: few; D gene: .; CDR3 DNA: TGTGCCAGCAGGGCCAGGGCCTCCGCGGATGGCTACACCTTC; CDR3 protein: CASRARASADGYTF
J gene: TRBJ1-2; V gene: TRBV5-6; clone size: few; D gene: .; CDR3 DNA: TGTGCCAGCAGCCCCCCGGGACCGATCATCTATGGCTACACCTTC; CDR3 protein: CASSPPGPIIYGYTF
J gene: TRBJ2-3; V gene: TRBV29-1; clone size: few; D gene: .; CDR3 DNA: TGCAGCGTTCGGACTAGCACAGATACGCAGTATTTT; CDR3 protein: CSVRTSTDTQYF
J gene: TRBJ2-7; V gene: TRBV29-1; clone size: few; D gene: .; CDR3 DNA: TGCAGCGTTGATGGGGGAGATTACGAGCAGTACTTC; CDR3 protein: CSVDGGDYEQYF
J gene: TRBJ2-7; V gene: TRBV20-1; clone size: .; D gene: .; CDR3 DNA: TGCAGTGCTGGATGGGACTTTGAGCAGTACTTC; CDR3 protein: CSAGWDFEQYF